The 30 T cell receptor beta chains presented below share a single source sample, sequenced in a study of T cells expressing NK-cell markers. TCRdb re-called the 5' RACE reads and shows each CDR3 protein once, DNA omitted. This table lists about 180,000 distinct CDR3 sequences. The sequenced material came from blood T cells: a sorted CD56 or NKG2C T cell subset, CD4+ or CD8+ T cells, or bulk PBMC T cells (not recorded which). The receptors were gathered from a man aged 18-70 years in good health.

The genes are TRBV6-1 and TRBJ2-1; TCRdb selects TRBD2, and the lack of DNA leaves this call unchecked. Germline V gene sequence: CDR1 MNHNS, CDR2 SASEGT. The length of the CDR3 is 17 residues. CDR3 loop: CASSRIQRGSSYNEQFF.

This chain joins TRBV20-1 and TRBJ1-2. Germline lookup yields CDR1 DFQATT and CDR2 SNEGSKA (reference sequence). The CDR3 has 15 amino acids. CDR3 sequence: CSARDTAGTNYGYTF.

V usage is TRBV28 and J usage is TRBJ1-5; the D call of TRBD1 rests on TCRdb alone, since no DNA is present to check it. The germline gives CDR1 MDHEN, CDR2 SYDVKM. This CDR3 is 12 amino acids long. The CDR3 loop is CASSPRGQPQHF.

This sequence joins TRBV27 and TRBJ2-5. Germline V gene data show CDR1 as MNHEY and CDR2 as SMNVEV (reference sequence). The CDR3 has 14 amino acids. The CDR3 is CASSLTLNWETQYF.

The chain is built from TRBV6-2 or TRBV6-3 and TRBJ1-1; the TRBD1 assignment by TCRdb is unverifiable without DNA. The CDR3 is made up of 15 amino acids. Germline CDR1 reads MNHEY; CDR2 reads SVGEGT. The CDR3 reads CASSYSKQGDTEAFF.

This chain uses TRBV2 with TRBJ1-1; there is no DNA to check the TCRdb D call of TRBD1. This CDR3 comprises 14 residues. CDR1 SNHLY and CDR2 FYNNEI come from the germline V gene. Here the CDR3 reads CASSEGRGMIEAFF. The full variable domain, its missing parts supplied by reference TRBV2 and TRBJ1-1, is EPEVTQTPSHQVTQMGQEVILRCVPISNHLYFYWYRQILGQKVEFLVSFYNNEISEKSEIFDDQFSVERPDGSNFTLKIRSTKLEDSAMYFCASSEGRGMIEAFFGQGTRLTVV.

The chain uses TRBV2 and TRBJ1-3. The CDR3 is 15 amino acids. CDR1 and CDR2 (germline): SNHLY, FYNNEI. This CDR3 reads CASSGTGTSGNTIYF. The entire variable domain, with the rest obtained from reference TRBV2 and TRBJ1-3, is as follows: EPEVTQTPSHQVTQMGQEVILRCVPISNHLYFYWYRQILGQKVEFLVSFYNNEISEKSEIFDDQFSVERPDGSNFTLKIRSTKLEDSAMYFCASSGTGTSGNTIYFGEGSWLTVV.

The rearrangement uses TRBV10-3 and TRBJ2-7; there is no DNA to check the TCRdb D call of TRBD1. This CDR3 has 14 residues. Germline CDR1 ENHRY, CDR2 SYGVKD. The CDR3 sequence is CAIRPRDSPYEQYF.

The CDR3 protein is CASSPSPSAYEQYF. This chain joins TRBV4-2 and TRBJ2-7; the D call of TRBD1 rests on TCRdb alone, since no DNA is present to check it. The CDR3 has 14 residues. Germline V gene sequence: CDR1 LGHNA, CDR2 YNFKEQ.

The chain is built from TRBV7-6 and TRBJ1-3. The CDR3 extends over 12 amino acids. Germline V gene data show CDR1 as SGHVS and CDR2 as FNYEAQ. CDR3 in amino acids: CASTGTGNTIYF.

The rearrangement joins TRBV20-1 to TRBJ1-5; TCRdb indicates TRBD1, and absent DNA this call remains unverified. Germline V gives CDR1 DFQATT, CDR2 SNEGSKA (reference sequence). The CDR3 totals 14 residues. The CDR3 spells CSARDNQGDQPQHF.

The chain links TRBV6-5 to TRBJ2-1; TCRdb picks TRBD2, but there is no DNA to check that call. The CDR3 length is 14 residues. Germline CDR1 is MNHEY and CDR2 is SVGAGI. CDR3 sequence: CASSIEGGGNEQFF.

This chain joins TRBV27 and TRBJ2-3; TCRdb's D call of TRBD2 is untestable without DNA. CDR3 length equals 19 residues. Per germline, CDR1 MNHEY and CDR2 SMNVEV (reference sequence). CDR3 sequence: CASSLSIRFVLGLADTQYF.

The chain uses TRBV6-2 or TRBV6-3 and TRBJ2-1; TCRdb's D call of TRBD2 is untestable without DNA. CDR1 and CDR2 (germline): MNHEY, SVGEGT. The CDR3 has 16 amino acids. CDR3 sequence: CASSYALAGGVDEQFF.

V and J are TRBV9 and TRBJ2-5; the D gene TCRdb calls, TRBD1, cannot be checked with no DNA. The germline CDR1 and CDR2 sequences are SGDLS and YYNGEE. The CDR3 has 13 residues. The CDR3 sequence: CASSARGVETQYF.

The rearrangement links TRBV5-1 to TRBJ1-3; checking the TCRdb D call of TRBD1 is not possible without DNA. The germline V gene encodes CDR1 SGHRS and CDR2 YFSETQ. The CDR3 loop spans 13 amino acids. The CDR3: CASSSSGGNTIYF.

This chain connects TRBV12-3 or TRBV12-4 to TRBJ1-5; as DNA is missing, the TRBD1 call by TCRdb cannot be tested. The CDR3 sequence is 14 residues long. CDR3 protein: CASAGTNSNQPQHF.

V is TRBV11-2 and J is TRBJ2-4; TCRdb calls TRBD1, which cannot be checked without DNA. The CDR3 is 16 amino acids. The V gene's germline CDR1 is SGHAT and CDR2 FQNNGV. The CDR3 loop is CASSLDYGTGVDIQYF.

V is TRBV7-9 and J is TRBJ2-7; lacking DNA, the TRBD2 call made by TCRdb goes unchecked. Germline lookup yields CDR1 SEHNR and CDR2 FQNEAQ (reference sequence). CDR3 length: 14 amino acids. Here the CDR3 reads CASSLRGLADEQYF.

J is TRBJ1-1 and V is TRBV7-8. There are 15 residues in the CDR3. Germline-derived CDR1 and CDR2 are SGHVS and FQNEAQ. This CDR3 reads CASSLVGEMDTEAFF.

V and J are TRBV2 and TRBJ2-5; TCRdb's D gene call, TRBD2, goes unchecked for lack of DNA. Germline V gene sequence: CDR1 SNHLY, CDR2 FYNNEI. The CDR3 is made up of 16 amino acids. The CDR3 protein is CASRVPPGLGPETQYF.

This chain links TRBV13 with TRBJ2-2; no DNA is available, so the TRBD1 call from TCRdb remains unchecked. The CDR3 length is 16 residues. The V gene's germline CDR1 is PRHDT and CDR2 FYEKMQ (reference sequence). The CDR3 loop reads CASSLNLGARDGELFF.

V gene TRBV2 combines with J gene TRBJ2-4; TCRdb lists TRBD1, though no DNA is available to test this call. The CDR3 runs 17 residues. CDR1 and CDR2 from the germline V gene are SNHLY and FYNNEI. CDR3: CASMGQGIMARKNIQYF.

The V call is TRBV2, the J call TRBJ2-7; the D call from TCRdb, TRBD2, cannot be confirmed without DNA. The CDR3 covers 14 residues. Germline V gene sequence: CDR1 SNHLY, CDR2 FYNNEI. The CDR3 reads CASSDIPTSPEQYF.

The chain employs TRBV7-9 and TRBJ2-2; as DNA is missing, the TRBD1 call by TCRdb cannot be tested. This CDR3 has 16 amino acids. Germline CDR1 and CDR2: SEHNR and FQNEAQ (reference sequence). The CDR3 sequence is CASSWGGFPNTGVLFF.

The chain employs TRBV9 and TRBJ2-1; TCRdb reports TRBD1, a call that lacks DNA to check it against. Germline CDR1 is SGDLS and CDR2 is YYNGEE. The length of the CDR3 is 11 residues. This CDR3 reads CASSASGEQFF.

The rearrangement joins TRBV6-1 to TRBJ1-1. Germline values: CDR1 MNHNS, CDR2 SASEGT. The CDR3 is 15 amino acids. CDR3 sequence: CASSPRDSMNTEAFF.

The V and J genes are TRBV27 and TRBJ2-5; there is no DNA to check the TCRdb D call of TRBD1. Germline-derived CDR1 and CDR2 are MNHEY and SMNVEV (reference sequence). This CDR3 has 15 residues. The chain's CDR3 is CASSPLTGGPETQYF.

This chain joins TRBV6-1 and TRBJ2-1; TCRdb lists TRBD2, though no DNA is available to test this call. This CDR3 is 15 amino acids long. CDR1 and CDR2 (germline): MNHNS, SASEGT. This chain's CDR3 is CASSSIAGGQDEQFF.

The genes are TRBV6-5 and TRBJ1-5. The CDR3 is made up of 17 amino acids. Looked up from germline, CDR1 is MNHEY and CDR2 is SVGAGI. CDR3 sequence: CASSYSSATYSNQPQHF.